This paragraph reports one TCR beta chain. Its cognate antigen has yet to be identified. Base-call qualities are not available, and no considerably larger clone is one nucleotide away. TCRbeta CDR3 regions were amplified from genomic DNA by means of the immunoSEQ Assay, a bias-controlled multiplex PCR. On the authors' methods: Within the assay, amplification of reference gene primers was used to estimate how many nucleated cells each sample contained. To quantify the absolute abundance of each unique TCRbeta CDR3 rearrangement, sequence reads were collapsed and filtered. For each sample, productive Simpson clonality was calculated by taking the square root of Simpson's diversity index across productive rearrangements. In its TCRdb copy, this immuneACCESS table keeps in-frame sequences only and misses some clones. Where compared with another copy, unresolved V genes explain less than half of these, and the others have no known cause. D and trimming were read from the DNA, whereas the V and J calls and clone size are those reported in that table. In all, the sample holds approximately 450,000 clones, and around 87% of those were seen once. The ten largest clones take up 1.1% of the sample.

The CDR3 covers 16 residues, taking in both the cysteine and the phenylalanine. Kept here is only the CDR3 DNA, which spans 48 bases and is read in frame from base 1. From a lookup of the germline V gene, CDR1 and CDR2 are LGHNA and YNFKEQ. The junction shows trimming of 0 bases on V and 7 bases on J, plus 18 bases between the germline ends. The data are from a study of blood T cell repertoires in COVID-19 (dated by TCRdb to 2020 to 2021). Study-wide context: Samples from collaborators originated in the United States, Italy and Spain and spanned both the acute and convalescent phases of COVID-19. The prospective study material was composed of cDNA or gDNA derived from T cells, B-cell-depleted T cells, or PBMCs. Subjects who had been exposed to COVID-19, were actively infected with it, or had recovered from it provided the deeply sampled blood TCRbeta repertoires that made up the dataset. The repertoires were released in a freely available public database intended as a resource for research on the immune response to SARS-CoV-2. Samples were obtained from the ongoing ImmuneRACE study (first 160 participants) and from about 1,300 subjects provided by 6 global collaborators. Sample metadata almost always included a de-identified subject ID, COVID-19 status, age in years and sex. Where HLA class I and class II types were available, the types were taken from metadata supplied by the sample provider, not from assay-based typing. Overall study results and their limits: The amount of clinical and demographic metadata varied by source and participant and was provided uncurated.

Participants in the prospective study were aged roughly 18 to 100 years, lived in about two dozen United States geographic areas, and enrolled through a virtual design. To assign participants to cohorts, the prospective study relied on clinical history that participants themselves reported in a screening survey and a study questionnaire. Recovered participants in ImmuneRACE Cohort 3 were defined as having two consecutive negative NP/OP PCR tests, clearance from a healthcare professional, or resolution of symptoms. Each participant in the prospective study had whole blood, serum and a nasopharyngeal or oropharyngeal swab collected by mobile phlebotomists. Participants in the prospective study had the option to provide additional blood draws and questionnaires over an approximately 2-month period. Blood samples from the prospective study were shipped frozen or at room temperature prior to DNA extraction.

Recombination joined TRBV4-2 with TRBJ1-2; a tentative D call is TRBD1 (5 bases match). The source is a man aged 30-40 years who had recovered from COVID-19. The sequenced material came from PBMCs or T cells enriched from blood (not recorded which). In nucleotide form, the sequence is TGTGCCAGCAGCCAAGAGGGGTTGGTCCAGCAGGGTGGCTACACCTTC. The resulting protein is CASSQEGLVQQGGYTF.